This T cell receptor beta chain was observed in a study of shared clonotypes between healthy human individuals. Study-level findings and limits: Clonotype sharing levels among donors were expected to vary with sequencing depth. Sampling included only blood; tissue repertoires likely differ.

Splitting of each subset's genomic DNA was done evenly across several immunoSEQ plates. Profiling relied on immunoSEQ multiplex PCR, and the TCRdb table lists in-frame clones only, not all of them. The sample lists around 1.9 million clones, over 85% seen once, with about 1.7% in the top ten. Germline CDR1 reads SGHDT; CDR2 reads YYEEEE. This CDR3 comprises 15 residues. V lost 0 bases and J lost 2, with 9 bases in between. Naivety among CD8 cells was defined by CD45RO negativity and positive CCR7 selection, thereby excluding terminally differentiated effector memory CD45RA+ cells. Concerning this clone itself: As yet, its antigen is unknown.

The chain joins TRBV5-6 to TRBJ1-3, with D possibly matching TRBD1 (5 bases). The material sequenced was naive CD8+ T cells from PBMCs. The TCR sequence derives from a man in his late teens or twenties in good health. Some clones in this sample may be carry-over from other donors' samples. The CDR3 here is CASSLGVRAGNTIYF. The CDR3 DNA is TGTGCCAGCAGCTTGGGGGTCAGGGCTGGAAACACCATATATTTT. The variable domain in full, completed from reference TRBV5-6 and TRBJ1-3, reads DAGVTQSPTHLIKTRGQQVTLRCSPKSGHDTVSWYQQALGQGPQFIFQYYEEEERQRGNFPDRFSGHQFPNYSSELNVNALLLGDSALYLCASSLGVRAGNTIYFGEGSWLTVV.